A selection of T cell receptor beta chains follows, all from one sample in a study of T cell changes during pregnancy in multiple sclerosis. TCRdb's table, derived via immunoSEQ multiplex PCR, lists solely in-frame clones and lacks some. The data show around 69,000 clones, roughly nine tenths seen once. The starting material was CD8+ T cells from peripheral blood mononuclear cells, obtained before pregnancy. These receptors were collected from a female donor with multiple sclerosis, enrolled in a pregnancy study. Both conserved end residues are trimmed from each CDR3. Fields, in order: D gene, V gene, J gene, CDR3 protein. A D gene is named only where the DNA matches it firmly.

TRBD2	TRBV4-1	TRBJ2-1	ASSQDKLAGAYNEQF
TRBD1	TRBV15	TRBJ1-3	ATSRPLTGIMEKDTIY
NA	TRBV4-1	TRBJ1-1	ASSQDPALEMGAAF
NA	TRBV6-1	TRBJ1-5	ASSRQSNQPQH
TRBD1	TRBV5-4	TRBJ1-2	ASSSSGTDLYT
NA	TRBV5-6	TRBJ1-1	ASSSGQGGAF
NA	TRBV13	TRBJ2-1	ASKPWGDPYNEQF
NA	TRBV6-6	TRBJ1-1	ASSYVDRNTEAF
TRBD2	TRBV4-1	TRBJ2-3	ASSSRLAGVITDTQY
TRBD1	TRBV6-5	TRBJ1-1	ASSYQGGLATEAF
TRBD1	TRBV29-1	TRBJ2-1	SVSGQASYNEQF
TRBD1	TRBV30	TRBJ2-1	AWTSGQNPIKQF